This record looks at one T cell receptor beta chain sequence and its context. Antigen: not known. These data are taken from a study of T-cell memory formation after mild COVID-19. Looking at the study overall: Among the donors, TCR clusters were largely specific to each donor.

Findings and caveats of the study: Within pre-infection memory, some responding clones were found, suggesting cross-reactive memory joined.

The ends lost 1 base at V and 3 bases at J; junction bases unmatched: 6. From germline, CDR1 is DFQATT and CDR2 SNEGSKA (reference sequence). The CDR3 sequence is 16 residues long. 5'RACE primed from the constant segment yielded TCR alpha and TCR beta cDNA libraries bearing sample barcodes and UMIs. TCRdb reanalysed the 5' RACE reads using MiXCR and keeps one entry per CDR3 protein. The sample consists of 530,000 or so distinct CDR3 sequences, around 15% of them appearing once. The chain is built from TRBV20-1 and TRBJ2-2; 9 bases fit TRBD2. The source is an adult woman who had mild COVID-19 (a few samples of this study predate the infection). Cell type and time point are not known. The sequenced material came from PBMCs or a T cell subset sorted from them (not recorded which). DNA for the CDR3: TGCAGTGCTAGAGCCTTGGGACTAGCCGACACCGGGGAGCTGTTTTTT. This gives the protein CSARALGLADTGELFF.